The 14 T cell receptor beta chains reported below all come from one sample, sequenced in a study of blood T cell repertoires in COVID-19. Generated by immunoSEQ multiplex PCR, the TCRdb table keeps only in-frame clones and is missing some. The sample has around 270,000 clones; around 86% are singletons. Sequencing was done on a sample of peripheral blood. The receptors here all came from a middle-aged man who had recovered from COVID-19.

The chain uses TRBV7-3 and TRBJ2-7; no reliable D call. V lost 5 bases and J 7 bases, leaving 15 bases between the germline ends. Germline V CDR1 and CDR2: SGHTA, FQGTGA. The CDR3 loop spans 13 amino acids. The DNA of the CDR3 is TGTGCCAGCAGCCGATCCTCTACGGAGGAGCAGTACTTC. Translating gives CASSRSSTEEQYF.

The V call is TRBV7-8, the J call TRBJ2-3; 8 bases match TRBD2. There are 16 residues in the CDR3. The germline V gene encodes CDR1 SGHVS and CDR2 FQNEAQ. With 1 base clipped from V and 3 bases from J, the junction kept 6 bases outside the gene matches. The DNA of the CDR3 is TGTGCCAGCAGCTTAGTCGGCGGGGGGTTAACAGATACGCAGTATTTT. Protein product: CASSLVGGGLTDTQYF.

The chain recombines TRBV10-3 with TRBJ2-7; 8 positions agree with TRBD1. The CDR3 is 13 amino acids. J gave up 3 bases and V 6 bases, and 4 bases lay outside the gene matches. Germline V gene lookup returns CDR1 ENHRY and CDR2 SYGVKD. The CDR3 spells CAIRGTGNYEQYF. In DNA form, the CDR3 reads TGTGCCATCAGAGGGACAGGCAACTACGAGCAGTACTTC.

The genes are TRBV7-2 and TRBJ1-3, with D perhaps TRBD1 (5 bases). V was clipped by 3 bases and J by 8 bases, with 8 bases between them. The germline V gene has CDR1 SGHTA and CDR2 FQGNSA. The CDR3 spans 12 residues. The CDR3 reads CASSFVGDTIYF. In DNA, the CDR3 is TGTGCCAGCAGCTTCGTAGGGGACACCATATATTTT.

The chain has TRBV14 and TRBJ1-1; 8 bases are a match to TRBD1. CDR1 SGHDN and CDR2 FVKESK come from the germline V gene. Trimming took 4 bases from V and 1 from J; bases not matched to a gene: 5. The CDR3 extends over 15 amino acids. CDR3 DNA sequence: TGTGCCAGCAGCCCGGTAGGACAGGGGAACACTGAAGCTTTCTTT. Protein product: CASSPVGQGNTEAFF.

The CDR3 sequence: CASSEALPTGIYGYTF. The CDR3 region has the DNA TGTGCCAGCAGTGAAGCGCTACCTACAGGGATCTATGGCTACACCTTC. The gene calls are TRBV6-1 and TRBJ1-2, with a weak D call TRBD1 (6 bases). The CDR3 consists of 16 residues. Trimming shortened V by 0 bases and J by 4 bases, and 15 bases separated the two germline ends. Germline CDR1 MNHNS, CDR2 SASEGT.

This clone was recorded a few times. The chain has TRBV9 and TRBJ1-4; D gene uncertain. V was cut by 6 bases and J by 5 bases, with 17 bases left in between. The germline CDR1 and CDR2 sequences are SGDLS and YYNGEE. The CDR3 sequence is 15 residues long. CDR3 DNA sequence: TGTGCCAGCACCACAGAGGGCCGGCGGAATGAAAAACTGTTTTTT. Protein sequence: CASTTEGRRNEKLFF.

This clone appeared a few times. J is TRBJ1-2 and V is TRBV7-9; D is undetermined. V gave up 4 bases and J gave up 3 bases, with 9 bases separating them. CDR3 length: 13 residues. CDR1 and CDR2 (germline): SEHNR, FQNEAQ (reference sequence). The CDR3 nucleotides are TGTGCCAGCAGCTCTCGGAGGTACTATGGCTACACCTTC. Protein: CASSSRRYYGYTF.

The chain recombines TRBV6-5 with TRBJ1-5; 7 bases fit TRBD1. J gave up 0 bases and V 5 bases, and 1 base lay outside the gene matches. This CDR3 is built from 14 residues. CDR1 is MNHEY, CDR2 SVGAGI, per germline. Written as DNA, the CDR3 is TGTGCCAGCAGTCGGGACAGTAGCAATCAGCCCCAGCATTTT. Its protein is CASSRDSSNQPQHF.

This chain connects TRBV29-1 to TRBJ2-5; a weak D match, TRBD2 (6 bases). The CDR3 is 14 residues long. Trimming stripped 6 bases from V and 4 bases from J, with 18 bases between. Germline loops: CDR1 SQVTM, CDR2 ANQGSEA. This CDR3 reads CSVGLGGWRETQYF. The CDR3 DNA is TGCAGCGTGGGCCTCGGAGGGTGGCGAGAGACCCAGTACTTC.

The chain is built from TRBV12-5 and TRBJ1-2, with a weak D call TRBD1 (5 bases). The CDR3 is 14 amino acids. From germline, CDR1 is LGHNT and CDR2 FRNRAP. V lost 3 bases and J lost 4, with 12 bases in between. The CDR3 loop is CASGLHRSIYGYTF. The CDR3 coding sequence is TGTGCTAGTGGTTTACACAGGTCGATCTATGGCTACACCTTC.

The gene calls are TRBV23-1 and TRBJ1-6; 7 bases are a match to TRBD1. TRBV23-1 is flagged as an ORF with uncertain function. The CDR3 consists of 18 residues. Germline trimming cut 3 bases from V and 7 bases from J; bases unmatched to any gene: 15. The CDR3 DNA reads TGCGCCAGCAGTCACCCATGGTCTAGGGGGCGGAAAAATTCACCCCTCCACTTT. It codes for CASSHPWSRGRKNSPLHF.

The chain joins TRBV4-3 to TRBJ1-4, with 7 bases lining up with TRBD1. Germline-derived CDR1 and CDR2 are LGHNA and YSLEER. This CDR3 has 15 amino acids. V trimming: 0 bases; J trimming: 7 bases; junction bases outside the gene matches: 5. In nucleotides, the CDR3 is TGCGCCAGCAGCCAAGATGGAGGGGGCAGTGAAAAACTGTTTTTT. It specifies CASSQDGGGSEKLFF.

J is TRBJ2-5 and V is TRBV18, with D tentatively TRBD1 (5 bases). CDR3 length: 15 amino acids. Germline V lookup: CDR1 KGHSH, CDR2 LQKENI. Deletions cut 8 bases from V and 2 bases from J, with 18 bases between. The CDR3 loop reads CASHTFETVQETQYF. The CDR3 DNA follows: TGTGCCAGCCATACGTTCGAGACAGTACAAGAGACCCAGTACTTC.